These 2 T cell receptor beta chains came from one sample sequenced in a study of PD-L1 blockade in urothelial cancer. Time point given: peripheral blood 6 weeks after treatment start. The method was immunoSEQ multiplex PCR; TCRdb's version includes in-frame clones alone and lacks a portion of them. The table records tens of thousands of clones, approximately 90% of them present only once. The sequencing used PBMCs, collected around atezolizumab (anti-PD-L1) treatment. These receptors all come from a man aged 55-75 years with urothelial cancer.

V is TRBV10-3 and J is TRBJ2-7; 12 bases are a match to TRBD2. Losses at the gene ends were 2 bases for V and 6 bases for J; bases not matched to a gene: 5. The CDR3 is 15 amino acids. Germline lookup yields CDR1 ENHRY and CDR2 SYGVKD. CDR3 sequence reads: CAISEPSGRVREQYF. The CDR3 DNA reads as TGTGCCATCAGTGAGCCTAGCGGGAGGGTTCGCGAGCAGTACTTC.

CDR3 sequence: CASSQGTGGGYEQYF. CDR3 nucleotides: TGCGCCAGCAGCCAAGGCACAGGGGGAGGCTACGAGCAGTACTTC. The chain is built from TRBV4-1 and TRBJ2-7; the match to TRBD1 covers 8 bases. Germline CDR1 reads MGHRA; CDR2 reads YSYEKL. J lost 3 bases, V lost 1 base, and 5 bases had no gene match. The CDR3 runs to 15 residues.